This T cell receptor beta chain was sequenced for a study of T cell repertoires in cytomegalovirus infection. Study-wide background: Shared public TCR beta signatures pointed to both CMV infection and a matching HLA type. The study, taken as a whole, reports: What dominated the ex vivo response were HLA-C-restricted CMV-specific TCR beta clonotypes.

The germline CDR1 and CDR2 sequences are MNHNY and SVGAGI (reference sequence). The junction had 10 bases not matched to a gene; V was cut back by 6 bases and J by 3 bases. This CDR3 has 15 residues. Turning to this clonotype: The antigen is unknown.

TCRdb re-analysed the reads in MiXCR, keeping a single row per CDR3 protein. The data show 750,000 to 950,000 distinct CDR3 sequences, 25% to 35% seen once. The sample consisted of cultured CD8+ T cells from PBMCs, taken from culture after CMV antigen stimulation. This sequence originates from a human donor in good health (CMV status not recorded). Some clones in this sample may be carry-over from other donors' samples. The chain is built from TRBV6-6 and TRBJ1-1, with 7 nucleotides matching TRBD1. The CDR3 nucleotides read TGTGCCAGCAGAGGGAAACAGGGGTGGGACACTGAAGCTTTCTTT. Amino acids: CASRGKQGWDTEAFF.